This T cell receptor (beta chain) came from a study of vaccination effects on CD4 cells after COVID-19. Notes on this clone: Its antigen is unknown.

Clones were read by immunoSEQ multiplex PCR, and TCRdb kept only the in-frame ones, dropping some. In the table there are about 33,000 clones, 82% of which are singletons. The length of the CDR3 is 13 residues. With V trimmed by 9 bases and J by 1 base, 3 bases remained unmatched. The germline V gene has CDR1 MNHEY and CDR2 SMNVEV (reference sequence). Within the ViraFEST assay, antigen-specific CD4+ T cells underwent expansion with viral peptide pools prior to sequencing. CD4+ T cell isolation took place after 10 days of culture. Each participant received a vaccine that was either BNT162b2 or mRNA-1273, given as two doses.

The chain couples TRBV27 to TRBJ1-1; TRBD1 agrees at 9 bases. Sequences were derived from CD4+ T cells from PBMCs cultured with HCoV-NL63 spike peptides, sampled after COVID-19 vaccination. The receptor was derived from a human donor who received a COVID-19 vaccine. Some clones in this sample may be carry-over from other donors' samples. The CDR3 DNA reads TGTGCCAGTTCACAGGGGGCGAACACTGAAGCTTTCTTT. This translates into CASSQGANTEAFF.